What follows are 2 T cell receptor beta chains derived from one specimen sequenced in a study of T cell responses to AZD1222 COVID-19 vaccine. Produced via immunoSEQ multiplex PCR; TCRdb's table is partial and in-frame only. The sample shows 83,000 or so clones, over 75% of them seen only once. The input for sequencing was peripheral blood, taken on day 0 of MenACWY control vaccination. The receptors derive from an adult in good health.

V gene TRBV6-5 combines with J gene TRBJ2-1; 8 bases line up with TRBD1. Germline-derived CDR1 and CDR2 are MNHEY and SVGAGI. The CDR3 loop spans 15 amino acids. V lost 4 bases and J lost 6; bases outside the gene matches: 8. Here the CDR3 reads CASSSPGQVGNEQFF. CDR3 nucleotides: TGTGCCAGCAGTTCACCGGGACAGGTGGGCAATGAGCAGTTCTTC.

This chain links TRBV11-2 with TRBJ2-5; possibly TRBD1 for D (5 bases). Germline values: CDR1 SGHAT, CDR2 FQNNGV. This CDR3 has 13 amino acids. Trimming took 1 base from V and 3 from J, leaving 6 bases between them. The CDR3 nucleotides read TGTGCCAGCAGCTTAGGCAGGGAAGAGACCCAGTACTTC. It yields the protein CASSLGREETQYF.